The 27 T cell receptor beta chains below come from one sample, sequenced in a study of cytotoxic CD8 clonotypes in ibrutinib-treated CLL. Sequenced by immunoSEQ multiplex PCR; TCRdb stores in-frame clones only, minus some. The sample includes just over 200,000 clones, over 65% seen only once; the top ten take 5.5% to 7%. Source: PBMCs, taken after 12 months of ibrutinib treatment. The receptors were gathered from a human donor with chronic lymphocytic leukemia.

The CDR3 is CASSQTGGHTGELFF. The CDR3 nucleotides are TGCGCCAGCAGCCAAACAGGGGGTCACACCGGGGAGCTGTTTTTT. V is TRBV4-3 and J is TRBJ2-2; TRBD1 agrees at 8 bases. The CDR3 loop spans 15 amino acids. Germline lookup yields CDR1 LGHNA and CDR2 YSLEER. The V gene end was trimmed by 2 bases and the J gene end by 3 bases; junction bases not matched to a gene: 2.

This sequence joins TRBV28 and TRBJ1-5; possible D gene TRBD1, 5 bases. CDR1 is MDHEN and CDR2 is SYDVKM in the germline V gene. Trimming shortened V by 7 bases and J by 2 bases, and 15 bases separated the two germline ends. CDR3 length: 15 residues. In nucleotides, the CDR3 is TGTGCCAGCACCTTGACCCCGGGGGGCAATCAGCCCCAGCATTTT. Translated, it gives CASTLTPGGNQPQHF.

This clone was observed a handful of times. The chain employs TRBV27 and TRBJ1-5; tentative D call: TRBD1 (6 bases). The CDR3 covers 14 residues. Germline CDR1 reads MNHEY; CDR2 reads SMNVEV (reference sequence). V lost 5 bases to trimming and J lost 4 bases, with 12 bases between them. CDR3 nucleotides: TGTGCCAGCAGTCTCAGGACAGCTAATCAGCCCCAGCATTTT. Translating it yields CASSLRTANQPQHF.

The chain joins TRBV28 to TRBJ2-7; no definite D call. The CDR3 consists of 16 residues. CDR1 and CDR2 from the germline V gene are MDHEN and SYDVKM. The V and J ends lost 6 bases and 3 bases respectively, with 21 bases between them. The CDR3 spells CASRTVRSDGHYEQYF. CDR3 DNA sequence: TGTGCCAGCAGGACTGTCCGTTCGGACGGCCACTACGAGCAGTACTTC.

Written as DNA, the CDR3 is TGTGCCAGCAGCTTGACTAGCGGCAAAAACATTCAGTACTTC. Protein sequence: CASSLTSGKNIQYF. The chain is built from TRBV7-9 and TRBJ2-4, with 9 bases that match TRBD2. CDR1 is SEHNR and CDR2 is FQNEAQ in the germline V gene (reference sequence). This CDR3 spans 14 amino acids. Trimming took 3 bases from V and 3 from J; bases not matched to a gene: 0.

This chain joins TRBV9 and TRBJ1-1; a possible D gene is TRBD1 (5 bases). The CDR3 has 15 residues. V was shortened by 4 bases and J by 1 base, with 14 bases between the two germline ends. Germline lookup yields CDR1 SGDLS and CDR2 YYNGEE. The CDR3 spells CASSPRLTGNTEAFF. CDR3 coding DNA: TGTGCCAGCAGCCCCCGACTAACAGGGAACACTGAAGCTTTCTTT.

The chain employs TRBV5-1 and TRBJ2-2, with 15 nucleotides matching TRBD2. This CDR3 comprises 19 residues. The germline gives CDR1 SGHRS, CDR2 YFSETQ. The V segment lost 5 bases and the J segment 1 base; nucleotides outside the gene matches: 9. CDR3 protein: CASSLLGLAGGQNTGELFF. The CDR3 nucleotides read TGCGCCAGCAGTTTACTGGGACTAGCGGGGGGTCAGAACACCGGGGAGCTGTTTTTT. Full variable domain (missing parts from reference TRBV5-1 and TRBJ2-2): KAGVTQTPRYLIKTRGQQVTLSCSPISGHRSVSWYQQTPGQGLQFLFEYFSETQRNKGNFPGRFSGRQFSNSRSEMNVSTLELGDSALYLCASSLLGLAGGQNTGELFFGEGSRLTVL.

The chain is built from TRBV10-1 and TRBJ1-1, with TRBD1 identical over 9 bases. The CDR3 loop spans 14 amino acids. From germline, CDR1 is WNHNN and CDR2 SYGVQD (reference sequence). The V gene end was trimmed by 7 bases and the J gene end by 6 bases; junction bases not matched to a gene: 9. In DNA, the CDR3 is TGCGCCAGCAACCGAGACAGGGGGACCTCTGAAGCTTTCTTT. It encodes CASNRDRGTSEAFF.

The CDR3 bases are TGTGCCAGCAGCCCCGAGGGGGTTTCTCTGAACAATAATTCACCCCTCCACTTT. This codes for CASSPEGVSLNNNSPLHF. This rearrangement joins TRBV9 to TRBJ1-6; D might be TRBD1 (6 bases). The CDR3 contains 18 residues. CDR1 and CDR2 from the germline V gene are SGDLS and YYNGEE. Trimming cost V 4 bases and J 5 bases, with 22 bases left between them.

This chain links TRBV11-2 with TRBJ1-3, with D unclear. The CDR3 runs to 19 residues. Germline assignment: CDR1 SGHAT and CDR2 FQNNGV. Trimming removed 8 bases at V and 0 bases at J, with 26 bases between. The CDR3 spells CASSAFIFGGRYSGNTIYF. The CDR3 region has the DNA TGTGCCAGCTCAGCTTTCATCTTTGGTGGCAGATACTCTGGAAACACCATATATTTT.

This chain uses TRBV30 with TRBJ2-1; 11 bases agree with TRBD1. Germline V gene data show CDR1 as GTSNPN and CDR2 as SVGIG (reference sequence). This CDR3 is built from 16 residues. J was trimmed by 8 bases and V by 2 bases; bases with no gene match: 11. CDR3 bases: TGTGCCTGGAGTATTTACGGACAGGGGGCGGCTGATGAGCAGTTCTTC. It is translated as CAWSIYGQGAADEQFF.

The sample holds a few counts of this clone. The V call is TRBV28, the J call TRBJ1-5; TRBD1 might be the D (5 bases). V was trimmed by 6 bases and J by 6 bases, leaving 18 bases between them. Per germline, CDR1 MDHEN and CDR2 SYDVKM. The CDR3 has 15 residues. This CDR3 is CASSPGGGGGQPQHF. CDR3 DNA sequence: TGTGCCAGCAGCCCCGGGGGAGGAGGTGGTCAGCCCCAGCATTTT. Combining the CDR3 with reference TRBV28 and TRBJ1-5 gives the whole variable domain DVKVTQSSRYLVKRTGEKVFLECVQDMDHENMFWYRQDPGLGLRLIYFSYDVKMKEKGDIPEGYSVSREKKERFSLILESASTNQTSMYLCASSPGGGGGQPQHFGDGTRLSIL.

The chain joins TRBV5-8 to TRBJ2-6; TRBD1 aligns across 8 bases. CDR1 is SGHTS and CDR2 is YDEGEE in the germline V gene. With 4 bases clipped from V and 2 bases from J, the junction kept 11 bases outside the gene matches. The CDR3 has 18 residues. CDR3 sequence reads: CASSPRTGYRAGANVLTF. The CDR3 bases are TGTGCCAGCAGCCCCAGGACAGGGTATCGCGCTGGGGCCAACGTCCTGACTTTC.

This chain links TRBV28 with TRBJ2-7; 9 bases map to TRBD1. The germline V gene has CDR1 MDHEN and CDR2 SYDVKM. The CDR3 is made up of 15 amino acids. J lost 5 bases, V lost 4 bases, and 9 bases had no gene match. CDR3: CASSSPGTGNHEQYF. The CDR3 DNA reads TGTGCCAGCAGTTCCCCGGGGACAGGGAACCACGAGCAGTACTTC.

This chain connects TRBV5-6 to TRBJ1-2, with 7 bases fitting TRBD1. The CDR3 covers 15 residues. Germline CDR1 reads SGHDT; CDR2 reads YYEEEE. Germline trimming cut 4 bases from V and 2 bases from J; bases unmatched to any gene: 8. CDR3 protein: CASSRPGQPNYGYTF. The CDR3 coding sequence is TGTGCCAGCAGCAGGCCGGGACAGCCCAACTATGGCTACACCTTC.

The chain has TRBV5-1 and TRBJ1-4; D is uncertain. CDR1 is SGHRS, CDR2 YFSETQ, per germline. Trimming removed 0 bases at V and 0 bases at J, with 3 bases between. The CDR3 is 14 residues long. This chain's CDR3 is CASSLDATNEKLFF. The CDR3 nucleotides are TGCGCCAGCAGCTTGGATGCAACTAATGAAAAACTGTTTTTT.

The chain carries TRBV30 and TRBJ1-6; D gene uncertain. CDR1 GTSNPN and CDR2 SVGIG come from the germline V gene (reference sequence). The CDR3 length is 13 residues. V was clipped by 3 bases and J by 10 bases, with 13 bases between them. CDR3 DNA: TGTGCCTGGAGGTCGGGTGGGAGCTCACCCCTCCACTTT. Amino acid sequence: CAWRSGGSSPLHF.

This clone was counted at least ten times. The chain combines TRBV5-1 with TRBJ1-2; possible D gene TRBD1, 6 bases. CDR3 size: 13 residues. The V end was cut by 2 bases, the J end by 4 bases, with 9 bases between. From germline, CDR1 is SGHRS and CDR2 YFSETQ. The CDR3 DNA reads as TGCGCCAGCAGCTTAACAGGGATCTATGGCTACACCTTC. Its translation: CASSLTGIYGYTF.

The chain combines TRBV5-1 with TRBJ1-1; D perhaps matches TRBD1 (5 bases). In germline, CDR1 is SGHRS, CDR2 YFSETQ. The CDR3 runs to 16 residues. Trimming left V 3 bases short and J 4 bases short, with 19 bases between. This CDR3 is CASSSLGEGDRTEAFF. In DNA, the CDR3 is TGCGCCAGCAGCTCCTTGGGGGAGGGCGATCGCACTGAAGCTTTCTTT.

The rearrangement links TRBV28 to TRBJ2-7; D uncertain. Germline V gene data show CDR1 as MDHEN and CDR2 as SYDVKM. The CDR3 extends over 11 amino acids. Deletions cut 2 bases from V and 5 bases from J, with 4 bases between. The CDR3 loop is CASSLDHEQYF. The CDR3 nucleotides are TGTGCCAGCAGTTTAGACCACGAGCAGTACTTC.

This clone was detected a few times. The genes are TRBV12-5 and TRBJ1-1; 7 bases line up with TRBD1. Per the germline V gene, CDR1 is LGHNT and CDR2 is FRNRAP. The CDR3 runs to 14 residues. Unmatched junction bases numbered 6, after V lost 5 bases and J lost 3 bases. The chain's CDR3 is CASGMYRGYTEAFF. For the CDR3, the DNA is TGTGCTAGTGGTATGTACAGGGGATACACTGAAGCTTTCTTT.

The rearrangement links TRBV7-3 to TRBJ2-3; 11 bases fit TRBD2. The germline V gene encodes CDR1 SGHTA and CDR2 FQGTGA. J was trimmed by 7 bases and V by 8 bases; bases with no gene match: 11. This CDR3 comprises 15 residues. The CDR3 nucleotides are TGTGCCAGCTCCCTGGCTAGCGGGAGGCCCAATACGCAGTATTTT. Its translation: CASSLASGRPNTQYF.

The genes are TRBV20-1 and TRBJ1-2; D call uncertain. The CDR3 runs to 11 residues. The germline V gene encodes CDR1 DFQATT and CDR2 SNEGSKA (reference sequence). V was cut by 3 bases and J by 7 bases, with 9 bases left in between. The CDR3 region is CSASGSGGYTF. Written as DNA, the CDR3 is TGCAGTGCTAGCGGGTCAGGTGGCTACACCTTC.

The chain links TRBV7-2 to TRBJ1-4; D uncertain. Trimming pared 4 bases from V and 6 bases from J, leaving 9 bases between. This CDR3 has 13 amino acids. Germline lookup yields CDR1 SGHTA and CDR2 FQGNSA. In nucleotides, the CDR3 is TGTGCCAGCAGCTCTTATTTGGATGAAAAACTGTTTTTT. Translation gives CASSSYLDEKLFF.

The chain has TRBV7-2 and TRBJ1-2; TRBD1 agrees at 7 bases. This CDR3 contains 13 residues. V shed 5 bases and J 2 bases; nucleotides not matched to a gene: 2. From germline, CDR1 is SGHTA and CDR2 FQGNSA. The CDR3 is CASSQQGNYGYTF. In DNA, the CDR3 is TGTGCCAGCAGCCAACAGGGGAACTATGGCTACACCTTC.

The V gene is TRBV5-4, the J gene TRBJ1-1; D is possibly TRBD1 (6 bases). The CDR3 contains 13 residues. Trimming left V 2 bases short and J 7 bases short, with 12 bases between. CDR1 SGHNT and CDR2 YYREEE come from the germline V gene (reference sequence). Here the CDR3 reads CASSLGRGYEAFF. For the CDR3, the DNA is TGTGCCAGCAGCTTAGGCAGGGGCTATGAAGCTTTCTTT.

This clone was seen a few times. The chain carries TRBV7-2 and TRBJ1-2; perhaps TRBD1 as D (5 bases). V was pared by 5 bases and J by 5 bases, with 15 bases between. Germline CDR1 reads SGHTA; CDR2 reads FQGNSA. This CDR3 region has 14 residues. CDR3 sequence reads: CASSPRRGVYGYTF. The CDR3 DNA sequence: TGTGCCAGCAGCCCCCGGCGGGGGGTGTATGGCTACACCTTC.